This passage covers 19 T cell receptor beta chains from one sample sequenced in a study of T cell repertoires in cytomegalovirus infection. MiXCR, applied by TCRdb to the reads, yields one record per CDR3 protein. The sample lists around 530,000 distinct CDR3 sequences, more than 15% occurring once. Sequencing was done on a sample of CD8+ T cells from PBMCs. These receptors all stem from a human donor in good health (CMV status not recorded). Some clones in this sample may be carry-over from other donors' samples.

This clonotype was observed at least ten times. The V and J genes are TRBV7-9 and TRBJ2-7; no clear D. This CDR3 is built from 15 residues. V was shortened by 5 bases and J by 5 bases, with 19 bases between the two germline ends. Germline CDR1 reads SEHNR; CDR2 reads FQNEAQ (reference sequence). Here the CDR3 reads CASSPIRSWAHEQYF. CDR3 nucleotides: TGTGCCAGCAGCCCCATCCGGTCGTGGGCCCACGAGCAGTACTTC.

This chain connects TRBV29-1 to TRBJ2-1, with a tentative D call TRBD2 (6 bases). Trimming cost V 4 bases and J 3 bases, with 16 bases left between them. Germline CDR1 and CDR2: SQVTM and ANQGSEA. This CDR3 is 15 amino acids long. The CDR3 reads CSVATTRSNYNEQFF. CDR3 bases: TGCAGCGTTGCCACGACTAGATCCAACTACAATGAGCAGTTCTTC.

This clonotype was seen a few times. The CDR3 loop is CASSAYQNSPLHF. The DNA of the CDR3 is TGTGCCAGCAGCGCCTATCAGAATTCACCCCTCCACTTT. This rearrangement joins TRBV9 to TRBJ1-6; no firm D call. Trimming removed 3 bases at V and 7 bases at J, with 8 bases between. CDR1 and CDR2 from the germline V gene are SGDLS and YYNGEE. The CDR3 runs to 13 residues.

There are many counts of this clonotype. The chain combines TRBV6-6 with TRBJ2-5; D perhaps matches TRBD1 (6 bases). Germline V gene sequence: CDR1 MNHNY, CDR2 SVGAGI (reference sequence). V lost 2 bases and J lost 2, with 15 bases in between. The CDR3 consists of 16 residues. Written as DNA, the CDR3 is TGTGCCAGCAGTTACCCCGCGGACAGTGCTCAAGAGACCCAGTACTTC. It yields the protein CASSYPADSAQETQYF.

This clonotype was observed at least ten times. The chain has TRBV7-9 and TRBJ2-7, with D hard to call. The CDR3 spans 14 residues. Germline lookup yields CDR1 SEHNR and CDR2 FQNEAQ (reference sequence). The V end lost 2 bases, the J end lost 0 bases, and 8 bases lay between the germline ends. CDR3 protein: CASSLPLSSYEQYF. The CDR3 coding sequence is TGTGCCAGCAGCTTACCACTCAGCTCCTACGAGCAGTACTTC.

The sample holds many counts of this clonotype. The genes are TRBV25-1 and TRBJ1-3, with D possibly matching TRBD1 (6 bases). From germline, CDR1 is MGHDK and CDR2 SYGVNS. The CDR3 extends over 15 amino acids. The V end lost 3 bases, the J end lost 0 bases, and 9 bases lay between the germline ends. CDR3 DNA: TGTGCCAGCAGTGACACAGGGAGCTCTGGAAACACCATATATTTT. Translated, it gives CASSDTGSSGNTIYF.

This clonotype was observed at least ten times. V usage is TRBV5-6 and J usage is TRBJ2-6; a possible D gene is TRBD1 (5 bases). The germline V gene encodes CDR1 SGHDT and CDR2 YYEEEE. Trimming left V 0 bases short and J 1 base short, with 8 bases between. The CDR3 is made up of 16 amino acids. DNA for the CDR3: TGTGCCAGCAGCTTGGGTCCAGGGTCTGGGGCCAACGTCCTGACTTTC. Translated, it gives CASSLGPGSGANVLTF. Drawing the rest from reference TRBV5-6 and TRBJ2-6, the complete variable domain is DAGVTQSPTHLIKTRGQQVTLRCSPKSGHDTVSWYQQALGQGPQFIFQYYEEEERQRGNFPDRFSGHQFPNYSSELNVNALLLGDSALYLCASSLGPGSGANVLTFGAGSRLTVL.

This clonotype has a count of ten or more. The CDR3 DNA sequence: TGTGCCAGCAGTCCCTCGTCCGGAACCGGTTCACCCCTCCACTTT. This sequence encodes CASSPSSGTGSPLHF. V usage is TRBV27 and J usage is TRBJ1-6; unclear D gene. Trimming cost V 5 bases and J 9 bases, with 17 bases left between them. CDR1 MNHEY and CDR2 SMNVEV come from the germline V gene (reference sequence). The CDR3 runs 15 residues.

This clonotype was counted a few times. CDR3 residues: CASSLLTGLDMNYYGYTF. CDR3 in DNA: TGTGCCAGCAGCTTGTTGACGGGACTTGATATGAACTACTATGGCTACACCTTC. This chain connects TRBV5-6 to TRBJ1-2; maybe TRBD1 (5 bases). This CDR3 has 18 amino acids. The ends were cut back, 1 base at V and 3 bases at J, with 22 bases in the middle. Per germline, CDR1 SGHDT and CDR2 YYEEEE.

The rearrangement links TRBV28 to TRBJ1-1; TRBD1 might be the D (5 bases). The germline V and J ends were trimmed by 1 base and 5 bases, with 8 bases remaining between them. The CDR3 totals 13 residues. In germline, CDR1 is MDHEN, CDR2 SYDVKM. The chain's CDR3 is CASSLFEGTEAFF. The DNA for the CDR3 is TGTGCCAGCAGTTTATTCGAGGGGACTGAAGCTTTCTTT. Variable domain in full (rest from reference TRBV28 and TRBJ1-1): DVKVTQSSRYLVKRTGEKVFLECVQDMDHENMFWYRQDPGLGLRLIYFSYDVKMKEKGDIPEGYSVSREKKERFSLILESASTNQTSMYLCASSLFEGTEAFFGQGTRLTVV.

The V and J genes are TRBV28 and TRBJ1-5; D possibly corresponds to TRBD1 (6 bases). The germline gives CDR1 MDHEN, CDR2 SYDVKM. Trimming stripped 8 bases from V and 0 bases from J, with 11 bases between. CDR3 length: 14 residues. In DNA form, the CDR3 reads TGTGCCAGCGTTGACAGGTATAGCAATCAGCCCCAGCATTTT. It translates to CASVDRYSNQPQHF.

The table lists this clonotype with a few counts. The chain is built from TRBV5-1 and TRBJ2-3; 13 bases are a match to TRBD2. CDR1 and CDR2 from the germline V gene are SGHRS and YFSETQ. The V gene end was trimmed by 4 bases and the J gene end by 1 base; junction bases not matched to a gene: 6. This CDR3 has 17 residues. In nucleotides, the CDR3 is TGCGCCAGCAGCGAGAAACTAGCGGGAGGGGGCACAGATACGCAGTATTTT. Translated: CASSEKLAGGGTDTQYF.

The sample holds many counts of this clonotype. The chain carries TRBV27 and TRBJ2-5; D ambiguous. Germline assignment: CDR1 MNHEY and CDR2 SMNVEV (reference sequence). V was shortened by 6 bases and J by 2 bases, with 10 bases between the two germline ends. This CDR3 has 13 amino acids. CDR3 sequence (DNA): TGTGCCAGCAGCCCCCGAGGACAAGAGACCCAGTACTTC. This codes for CASSPRGQETQYF.

This clonotype was counted at least ten times. The rearrangement links TRBV2 to TRBJ2-3, with a possible D match to TRBD2 (7 bases). Germline V gene data show CDR1 as SNHLY and CDR2 as FYNNEI. This CDR3 is 14 amino acids long. V lost 7 bases, J lost 6 bases, and 17 bases lay in between. The CDR3 loop is CASKTGGGLDTQYF. The CDR3 bases are TGTGCCAGCAAAACGGGGGGCGGCCTGGATACGCAGTATTTT.

The chain joins TRBV29-1 to TRBJ1-3; D not resolved. The CDR3 is 14 residues long. The germline V gene has CDR1 SQVTM and CDR2 ANQGSEA. Deletions cut 3 bases from V and 3 bases from J, with 12 bases between. This CDR3 is CSVESGRDGNTIYF. Here the CDR3 DNA reads TGCAGCGTTGAGAGTGGGCGGGATGGAAACACCATATATTTT.

As concerns this clonotype: A much larger clonotype is one base distant, so this may be a read error. This is likely a read error, given that the CDR3 carries no conserved phenylalanine or tryptophan at its end. The chain carries TRBV7-6 and TRBJ2-7; perhaps TRBD2 as D (5 bases). V was pared by 3 bases and J by 10 bases, with 7 bases between. The germline V gene encodes CDR1 SGHVS and CDR2 FNYEAQ. The CDR3 covers 10 residues. Written as DNA, the CDR3 is TGTGCCAGCAGCTTTCGGGAACAGTACTTA. Encoded protein: CASSFREQYL.

This clonotype was found many times. This chain joins TRBV6-1 and TRBJ2-7; D is undetermined. The length of the CDR3 is 14 residues. The germline V gene has CDR1 MNHNS and CDR2 SASEGT. The V gene lost 2 bases and the J gene lost 3 bases, with 11 bases spanning the gap. CDR3 sequence (DNA): TGTGCCAGCAGTGAACGGAGTACGTACTACGAGCAGTACTTC. Its translation is CASSERSTYYEQYF.

This clonotype was seen a few times. The CDR3 spells CATSRVGTGGEKLFF. The CDR3 coding sequence is TGTGCCACCAGCAGAGTAGGGACAGGTGGTGAAAAACTGTTTTTT. The rearrangement links TRBV15 to TRBJ1-4, with 8 positions matching TRBD1. The CDR3 has 15 amino acids. Germline V gene sequence: CDR1 LNHNV, CDR2 YYDKDF (reference sequence). Losses at the gene ends were 1 base for V and 7 bases for J; bases not matched to a gene: 5.

This clonotype was counted a few times. CDR3 coding DNA: TGTGCCAGTAGTGCAGACAGGGCGGGAGAGACTGAGCAGTTCTTC. It translates to CASSADRAGETEQFF. V gene TRBV19 combines with J gene TRBJ2-1, with D perhaps TRBD1 or TRBD2 (7 bases each). The CDR3 consists of 15 residues. Trimming shortened V by 5 bases and J by 9 bases, and 20 bases separated the two germline ends. Per germline, CDR1 LNHDA and CDR2 SQIVND (reference sequence).